A selection of T cell receptor beta chains follows, all from one sample in a study of T cells and Merkel cell carcinoma outcomes. Only in-frame clones appear in the TCRdb table, and some are missing; sequencing was by immunoSEQ multiplex PCR. The table lists 400 to 650 clones, around 89% of them singletons. The sequenced material came from tumor tissue from Merkel cell carcinoma. Every receptor here comes from a human donor with Merkel cell carcinoma. Each CDR3 is given with its conserved first and last residue. A D gene is named only where the DNA matches it firmly. Size tells how often a clone was seen (once, few, many) or the class of an expanded clone, and some rows leave it out.

CDR3nt | CDR3aa | j_gene | v_gene | abundance | d_gene
TGTGCCAGCAGCTTACAGCGGGGGCCCACAGATACGCAGTATTTT | CASSLQRGPTDTQYF | TRBJ2-3 | TRBV11-2 | - | TRBD2
TGTGCCACCCAGAATCTCTTAAGGAGGACTGAAGCTTTCTTT | CATQNLLRRTEAFF | TRBJ1-1 | TRBV2 | - | -
TGCGCCAGCAGTGGGGGCTCTGGGGCCAACGTCCTGACTTTC | CASSGGSGANVLTF | TRBJ2-6 | TRBV5-1 | - | -
TGTGCCAGCTCACTCGGGACTAGAACAGATACGCAGTATTTT | CASSLGTRTDTQYF | TRBJ2-3 | TRBV18 | - | TRBD2
TGTGCCTGGGGCTTCTACGGCGGGGGAGCAGGAGATACGCAGTATTTT | CAWGFYGGGAGDTQYF | TRBJ2-3 | TRBV30 | - | TRBD2
TGTGCCAGCAGCCCCAGGGGTACGGACACTGAAGCTTTCTTT | CASSPRGTDTEAFF | TRBJ1-1 | TRBV7-9 | - | -
TGTGCCAGTAACTCCACTAGTATGAATGGTGAAGGCTATGGCTACACCTTC | CASNSTSMNGEGYGYTF | TRBJ1-2 | TRBV19 | - | -
TGTGCCAGCAGCCTCTTTGGCAGGGTGGATTCACCCCTCCACTTT | CASSLFGRVDSPLHF | TRBJ1-6 | TRBV7-9 | few | -
TGCGCCAGCAGCCAACCCCTCAGGCACGGTGAAAAACTGTTTTTT | CASSQPLRHGEKLFF | TRBJ1-4 | TRBV4-1 | - | -
TGTGCCAGCAGCACTGGGGCGTTGGACCAAGAGACCCAGTACTTC | CASSTGALDQETQYF | TRBJ2-5 | TRBV21-1 | - | -
TGTGCCAGCAGCCCACCCCCCCAGGGGTTACGATCAAATGAAAAACTGTTTTTT | CASSPPPQGLRSNEKLFF | TRBJ1-4 | TRBV14 | once | -
TGCACCAGCAGACCCATCCCATCATATTACACGGACAGGAGCTCCTACGAGCAGTACTTC | CTSRPIPSYYTDRSSYEQYF | TRBJ2-7 | TRBV1 | - | -
TGTGCCAGCAGCTTCGGCACCGGGGAGCTGTTTTTT | CASSFGTGELFF | TRBJ2-2 | TRBV7-9 | - | -
TGTGCCAGCAGTTTCCCTCAGGGCCGTGGCTACACCTTC | CASSFPQGRGYTF | TRBJ1-2 | TRBV28 | - | -
TGTGCCAGCAGCCCCGGGGGGACGCCCTTTAACTATGGCTACACCTTC | CASSPGGTPFNYGYTF | TRBJ1-2 | TRBV11-2 | - | -
TGTGCCAGCAGTCAACCAGGGGAGGCTGGCGAGCAGTACTTC | CASSQPGEAGEQYF | TRBJ2-7 | TRBV6-1 | - | -
TGCGCCAGCAGCCAAGATAAACAACACTATGGCTACACCTTC | CASSQDKQHYGYTF | TRBJ1-2 | TRBV4-1 | - | -
TGTACCAGCAGCACCGGGACAGGGTCTGTGCCCCTCCACTTT | CTSSTGTGSVPLHF | TRBJ1-6 | TRBV7-9 | - | TRBD1
TGTGCCAGCAGGGACCGACTGAGGTCTGAAGCTTTCTTT | CASRDRLRSEAFF | TRBJ1-1 | TRBV27 | once | -
TGTGCCTGGAGTGTACTCCAGTACGAGCAGTACTTC | CAWSVLQYEQYF | TRBJ2-7 | TRBV30 | - | -
TGTGCCAGACGCCGGGTAACTGAAGCTTTCTTT | CARRRVTEAFF | TRBJ1-1 | TRBV19 | few | -
TGTGCCAGCATCCCAGGGTGGCGGGACAGGGCCAATCAGCCCCAGCATTTT | CASIPGWRDRANQPQHF | TRBJ1-5 | TRBV11-2 | - | TRBD1
TGTGCCAGCTCACTTTCTTCCATATCCTCTGGAAACACCATATATTTT | CASSLSSISSGNTIYF | TRBJ1-3 | TRBV18 | - | -
TGTGCCAGCAGCGCATCGGACGGGGTCGAGACCCAGTACTTC | CASSASDGVETQYF | TRBJ2-5 | TRBV5-4 | - | -
TGTGCCAGCAGCTTACCGACTGGGCAGACTACCTACGAGCAGTACTTC | CASSLPTGQTTYEQYF | TRBJ2-7 | TRBV7-9 | - | -
TGTGCCAGCAGTGACAGGATGGGGGAAACCTACGAGCAGTACTTC | CASSDRMGETYEQYF | TRBJ2-7 | TRBV6-1 | few | -
TGTGCCTGGAGTGTTTCTGGGGCCAACGTCCTGACTTTC | CAWSVSGANVLTF | TRBJ2-6 | TRBV30 | few | -
TGTGCCAGCACCCATCAGGGCAGGGCCACTGAAGCTTTCTTT | CASTHQGRATEAFF | TRBJ1-1 | TRBV6-5 | - | -
TGTGCCAGCGCCCCGGACAGCGGGCCCCTCCACTTT | CASAPDSGPLHF | TRBJ1-6 | TRBV5-6 | - | -
TGTGCCAGCAGCCTCCTTCCGTCGTCGGGTGAAAAACTGTTTTTT | CASSLLPSSGEKLFF | TRBJ1-4 | TRBV7-2 | - | -
TGTGCCAGCAGCCAAGCCGCCGGCTCCTACGAGCAGTACTTC | CASSQAAGSYEQYF | TRBJ2-7 | TRBV4-2 | - | -
TGCGCCAGCAGTTTTGGAGGGGGCACGGAGACCCAGTACTTC | CASSFGGGTETQYF | TRBJ2-5 | TRBV5-1 | - | -
TGTGCCAGCAGGGAGACCGGGACTTCGGGAAACACCATATATTTT | CASRETGTSGNTIYF | TRBJ1-3 | TRBV7-2 | - | -